This T cell receptor (beta chain) was documented in a study of chemoradiotherapy in HPV16-positive cancers. Repertoires were sampled repeatedly during chemoradiotherapy. The J segment lost 1 base and the V segment lost 0 bases, leaving 11 bases of the junction unmatched. The germline V gene encodes CDR1 GTSNPN and CDR2 SVGIG (reference sequence). This CDR3 is 18 amino acids long. Repertoires were generated with immunoSEQ multiplex PCR, while TCRdb's copy carries only in-frame clones and drops some. The sample lists approximately 13,000 clones, under 85% seen once, with more than 5% in the top ten. This TCR was sampled from a human donor with HPV-associated anogenital cancer. The sequences come from blood, collected from a patient who underwent chemoradiotherapy. The chain has TRBV30 and TRBJ2-3; 9 bases are a match to TRBD2. DNA of the CDR3: TGTGCCTGGAGTGTGAAAGGCGGGGGGGCCGCCGGCACAGATACGCAGTATTTT. Translating gives CAWSVKGGGAAGTDTQYF.